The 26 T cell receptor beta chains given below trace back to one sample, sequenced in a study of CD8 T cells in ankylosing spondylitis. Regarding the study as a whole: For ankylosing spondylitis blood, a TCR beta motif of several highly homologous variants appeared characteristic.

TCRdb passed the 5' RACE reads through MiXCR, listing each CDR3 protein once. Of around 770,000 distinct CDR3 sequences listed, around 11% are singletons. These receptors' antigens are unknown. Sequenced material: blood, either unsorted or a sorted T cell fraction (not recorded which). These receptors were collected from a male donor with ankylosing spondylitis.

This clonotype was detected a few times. CDR3 nucleotides: TGTGCCAGCAGCCGGTCGAGGGACAGGGGAGTTTACGAGCAGTACTTC. Its protein product is CASSRSRDRGVYEQYF. The rearrangement uses TRBV4-2 and TRBJ2-7; TRBD1 matches at 10 bases. CDR1 and CDR2 from the germline V gene are LGHNA and YNFKEQ. J lost 4 bases, V lost 4 bases, and 10 bases had no gene match. This CDR3 comprises 16 residues.

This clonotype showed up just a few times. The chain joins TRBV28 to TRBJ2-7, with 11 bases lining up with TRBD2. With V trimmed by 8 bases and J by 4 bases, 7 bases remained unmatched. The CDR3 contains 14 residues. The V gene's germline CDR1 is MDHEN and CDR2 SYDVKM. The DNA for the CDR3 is TGTGCCAGCGGTCTAGCGGGAGGATGGTACGAGCAGTACTTC. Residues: CASGLAGGWYEQYF.

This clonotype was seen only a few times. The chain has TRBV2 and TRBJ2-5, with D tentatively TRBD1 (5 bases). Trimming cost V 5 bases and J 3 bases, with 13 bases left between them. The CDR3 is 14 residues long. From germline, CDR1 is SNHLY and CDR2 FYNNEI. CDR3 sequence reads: CASSFLTEKETQYF. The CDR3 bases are TGTGCCAGCAGTTTCTTGACAGAGAAAGAGACCCAGTACTTC.

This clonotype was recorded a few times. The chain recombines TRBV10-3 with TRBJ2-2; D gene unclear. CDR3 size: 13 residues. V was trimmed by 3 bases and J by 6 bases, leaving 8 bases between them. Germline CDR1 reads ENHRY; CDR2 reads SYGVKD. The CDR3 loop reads CAISDSLPGELFF. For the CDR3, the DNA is TGTGCCATCAGTGATTCGCTTCCCGGGGAGCTGTTTTTT.

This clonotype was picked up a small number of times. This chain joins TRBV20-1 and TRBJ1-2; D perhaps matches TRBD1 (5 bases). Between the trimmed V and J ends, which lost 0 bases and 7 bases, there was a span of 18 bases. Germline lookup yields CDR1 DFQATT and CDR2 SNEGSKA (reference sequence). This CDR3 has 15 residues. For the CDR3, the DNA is TGCAGTGCTAGAGATATCGGGGAGGGAACAGGTGGCTACACCTTC. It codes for CSARDIGEGTGGYTF.

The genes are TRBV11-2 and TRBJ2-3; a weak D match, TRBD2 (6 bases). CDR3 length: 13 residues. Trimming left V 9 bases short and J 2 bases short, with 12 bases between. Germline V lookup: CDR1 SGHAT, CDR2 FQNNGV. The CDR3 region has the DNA TGTGCCAGTAGCGGTACCCTCACAGATACGCAGTATTTT. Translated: CASSGTLTDTQYF. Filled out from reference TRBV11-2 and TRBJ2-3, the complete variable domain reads EAGVAQSPRYKIIEKRQSVAFWCNPISGHATLYWYQQILGQGPKLLIQFQNNGVVDDSQLPKDRFSAERLKGVDSTLKIQPAKLEDSAVYLCASSGTLTDTQYFGPGTRLTVL.

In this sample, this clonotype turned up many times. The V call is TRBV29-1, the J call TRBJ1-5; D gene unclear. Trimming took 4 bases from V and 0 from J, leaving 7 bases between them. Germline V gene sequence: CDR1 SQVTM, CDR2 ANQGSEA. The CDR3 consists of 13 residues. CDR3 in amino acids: CSVGGNSNQPQHF. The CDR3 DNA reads TGCAGCGTTGGCGGAAATAGCAATCAGCCCCAGCATTTT.

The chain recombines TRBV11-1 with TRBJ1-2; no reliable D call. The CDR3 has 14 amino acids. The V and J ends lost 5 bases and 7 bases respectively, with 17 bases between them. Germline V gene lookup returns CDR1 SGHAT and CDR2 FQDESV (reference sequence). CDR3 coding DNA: TGTGCCAGCAGCACTCGGACGGTAGCCGGTGGCTACACCTTC. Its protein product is CASSTRTVAGGYTF. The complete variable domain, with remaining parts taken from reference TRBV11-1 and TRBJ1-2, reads EAEVAQSPRYKITEKSQAVAFWCDPISGHATLYWYRQILGQGPELLVQFQDESVVDDSQLPKDRFSAERLKGVDSTLKIQPAELGDSAMYLCASSTRTVAGGYTFGSGTRLTVV.

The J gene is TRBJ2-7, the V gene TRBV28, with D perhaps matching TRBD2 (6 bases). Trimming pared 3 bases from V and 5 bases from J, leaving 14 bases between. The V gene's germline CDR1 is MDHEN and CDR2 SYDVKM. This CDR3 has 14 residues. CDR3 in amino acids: CASSFSGASDEQYF. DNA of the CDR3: TGTGCCAGCAGTTTTTCGGGAGCCAGCGACGAGCAGTACTTC.

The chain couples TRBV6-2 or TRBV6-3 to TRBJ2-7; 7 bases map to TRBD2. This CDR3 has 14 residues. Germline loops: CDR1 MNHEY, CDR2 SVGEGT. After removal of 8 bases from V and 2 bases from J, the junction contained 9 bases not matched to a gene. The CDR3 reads CASHLAAGAYEQYF. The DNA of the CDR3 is TGTGCCAGCCACTTAGCGGCGGGAGCCTACGAGCAGTACTTC.

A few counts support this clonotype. The CDR3 here is CASSQEVNRVGIYGYTF. In nucleotides, the CDR3 is TGCGCCAGCAGCCAAGAAGTGAATCGGGTTGGCATCTATGGCTACACCTTC. The V gene is TRBV4-3, the J gene TRBJ1-2; D is unresolved. Between the trimmed V and J ends, which lost 0 bases and 4 bases, there was a span of 18 bases. The germline V gene has CDR1 LGHNA and CDR2 YSLEER. This CDR3 is 17 amino acids long.

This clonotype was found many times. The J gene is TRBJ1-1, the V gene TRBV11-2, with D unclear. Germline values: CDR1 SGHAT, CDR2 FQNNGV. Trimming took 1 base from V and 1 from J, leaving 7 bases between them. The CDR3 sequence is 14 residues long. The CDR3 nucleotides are TGTGCCAGCAGCTTAGGAGTGGGGAACACTGAAGCTTTCTTT. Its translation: CASSLGVGNTEAFF.

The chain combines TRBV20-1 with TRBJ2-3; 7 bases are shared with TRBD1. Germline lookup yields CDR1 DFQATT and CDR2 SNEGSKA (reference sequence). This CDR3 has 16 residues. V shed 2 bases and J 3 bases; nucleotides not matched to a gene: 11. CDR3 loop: CSARTSSTGATDTQYF. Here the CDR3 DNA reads TGCAGTGCTAGAACAAGTAGCACAGGGGCAACAGATACGCAGTATTTT.

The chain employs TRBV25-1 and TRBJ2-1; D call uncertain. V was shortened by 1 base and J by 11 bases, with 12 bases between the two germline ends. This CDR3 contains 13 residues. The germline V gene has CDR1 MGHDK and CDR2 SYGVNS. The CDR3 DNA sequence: TGTGCCAGCAGTGAATTCTATAGGACCAAGCAGTTCTTC. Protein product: CASSEFYRTKQFF. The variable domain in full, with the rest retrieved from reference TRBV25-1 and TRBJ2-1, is EADIYQTPRYLVIGTGKKITLECSQTMGHDKMYWYQQDPGMELHLIHYSYGVNSTEKGDLSSESTVSRIRTEHFPLTLESARPSHTSQYLCASSEFYRTKQFFGPGTRLTVL.

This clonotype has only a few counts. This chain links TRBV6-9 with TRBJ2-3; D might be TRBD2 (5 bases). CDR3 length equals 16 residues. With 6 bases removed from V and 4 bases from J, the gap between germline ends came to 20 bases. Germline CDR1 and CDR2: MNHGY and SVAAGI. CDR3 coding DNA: TGTGCCAGCAGCCTCCCAGTCGGGGAGAAGGCAGATACGCAGTATTTT. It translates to CASSLPVGEKADTQYF.

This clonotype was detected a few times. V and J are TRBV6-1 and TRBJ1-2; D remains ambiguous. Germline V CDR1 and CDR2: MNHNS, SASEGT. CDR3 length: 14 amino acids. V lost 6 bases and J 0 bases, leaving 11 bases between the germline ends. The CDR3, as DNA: TGTGCCAGCAGGTCACCGGGAGCTAACTATGGCTACACCTTC. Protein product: CASRSPGANYGYTF.

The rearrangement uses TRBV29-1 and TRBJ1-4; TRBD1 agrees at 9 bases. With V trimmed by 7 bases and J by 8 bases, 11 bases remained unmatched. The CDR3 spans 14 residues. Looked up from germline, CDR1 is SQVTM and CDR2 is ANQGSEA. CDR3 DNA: TGCAGCGCCCTTAGAGGGACAGGGAGAGAAAAACTGTTTTTT. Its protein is CSALRGTGREKLFF.

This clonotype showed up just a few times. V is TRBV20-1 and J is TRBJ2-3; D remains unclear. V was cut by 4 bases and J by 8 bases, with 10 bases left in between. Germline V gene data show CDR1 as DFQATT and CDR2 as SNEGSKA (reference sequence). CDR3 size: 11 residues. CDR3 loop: CSAILVGTQYF. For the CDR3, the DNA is TGCAGTGCTATCCTAGTGGGTACGCAGTATTTT.

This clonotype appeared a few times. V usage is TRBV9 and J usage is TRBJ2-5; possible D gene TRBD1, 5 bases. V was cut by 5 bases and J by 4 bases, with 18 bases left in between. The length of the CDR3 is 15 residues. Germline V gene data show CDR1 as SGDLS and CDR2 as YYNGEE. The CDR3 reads CASSRQPAGAETQYF. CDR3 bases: TGTGCCAGCAGTCGACAGCCCGCTGGGGCAGAGACCCAGTACTTC.

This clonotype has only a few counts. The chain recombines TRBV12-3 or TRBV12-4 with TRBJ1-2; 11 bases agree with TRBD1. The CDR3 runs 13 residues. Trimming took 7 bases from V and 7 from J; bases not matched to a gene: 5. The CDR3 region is CASTWGQGGGYTF. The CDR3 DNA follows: TGTGCCAGCACTTGGGGACAGGGGGGTGGCTACACCTTC.

CDR3 in DNA: TGTGCCAGCAGTGCGGGACGCAAAATGGACGGGGAGCTGTTTTTT. This translates into CASSAGRKMDGELFF. This chain joins TRBV27 and TRBJ2-2; perhaps TRBD2 as D (6 bases). Germline V lookup: CDR1 MNHEY, CDR2 SMNVEV (reference sequence). With 5 bases removed from V and 7 bases from J, the gap between germline ends came to 17 bases. This CDR3 is 15 amino acids long.

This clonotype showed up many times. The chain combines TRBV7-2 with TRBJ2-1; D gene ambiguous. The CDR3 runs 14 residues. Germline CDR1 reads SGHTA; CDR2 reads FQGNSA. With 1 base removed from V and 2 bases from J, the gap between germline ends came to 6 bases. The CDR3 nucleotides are TGTGCCAGCAGCTTAGTTCCAGCCTACAATGAGCAGTTCTTC. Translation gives CASSLVPAYNEQFF.

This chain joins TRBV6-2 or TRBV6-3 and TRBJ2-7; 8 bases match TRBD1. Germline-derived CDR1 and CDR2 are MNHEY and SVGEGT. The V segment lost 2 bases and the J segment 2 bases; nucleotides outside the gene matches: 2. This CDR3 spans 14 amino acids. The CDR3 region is CASSYPTGAYEQYF. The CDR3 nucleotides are TGTGCCAGCAGTTACCCGACAGGGGCCTACGAGCAGTACTTC.

The CDR3 protein is CASSEQSSYNSPLHF. In DNA form, the CDR3 reads TGTGCCAGCAGCGAACAGAGCTCCTATAATTCACCCCTCCACTTT. V and J are TRBV9 and TRBJ1-6; D is uncertain. From germline, CDR1 is SGDLS and CDR2 YYNGEE. The CDR3 extends over 15 amino acids. Deletions cut 3 bases from V and 0 bases from J, with 7 bases between.

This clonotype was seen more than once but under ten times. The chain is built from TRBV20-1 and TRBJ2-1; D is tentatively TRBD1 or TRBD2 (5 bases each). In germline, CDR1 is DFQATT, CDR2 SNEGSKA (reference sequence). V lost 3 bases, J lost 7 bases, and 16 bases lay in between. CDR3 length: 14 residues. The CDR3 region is CSASEGIDRNEQFF. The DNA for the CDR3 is TGCAGTGCTAGCGAGGGGATTGATAGGAATGAGCAGTTCTTC.

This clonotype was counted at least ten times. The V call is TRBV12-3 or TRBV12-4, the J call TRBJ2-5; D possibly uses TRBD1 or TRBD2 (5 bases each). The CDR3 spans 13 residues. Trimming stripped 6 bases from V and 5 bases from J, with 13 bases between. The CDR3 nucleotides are TGTGCCAGCAGGCTCGGGGCGGCGGAGACCCAGTACTTC. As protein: CASRLGAAETQYF.